Detailed here is one T cell receptor beta chain. TCRdb fed the 5' RACE reads into MiXCR, producing one record per CDR3 protein. This table holds tens of thousands of distinct CDR3 sequences, 11% found once. J lost 4 bases, V lost 5 bases, and 6 bases had no gene match. CDR3 length: 14 amino acids. These data are taken from a study of early T cells in non-severe SARS-CoV-2 infection. This TCR was recovered from an adult who was a healthcare worker with PCR-confirmed SARS-CoV-2 infection or an uninfected control (not recorded which). V usage is TRBV12-3 or TRBV12-4 and J usage is TRBJ2-3, with TRBD2 matching 7 bases. This material consisted of whole blood, taken at baseline. The CDR3, as DNA: TGTGCCAGCAGTCCTACTGGGGGGGCAGATACGCAGTATTTT. This gives the protein CASSPTGGADTQYF.